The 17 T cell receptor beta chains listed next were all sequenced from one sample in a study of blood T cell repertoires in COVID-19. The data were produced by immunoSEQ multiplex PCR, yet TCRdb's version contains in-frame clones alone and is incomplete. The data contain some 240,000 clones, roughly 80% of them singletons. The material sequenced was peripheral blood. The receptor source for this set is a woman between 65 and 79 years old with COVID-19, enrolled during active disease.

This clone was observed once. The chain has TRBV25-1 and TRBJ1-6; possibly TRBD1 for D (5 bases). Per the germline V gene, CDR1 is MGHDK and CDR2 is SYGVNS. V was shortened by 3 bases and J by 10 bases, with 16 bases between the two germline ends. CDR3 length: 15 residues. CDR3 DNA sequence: TGTGCCAGCAGTGATTCAAGGGGTTTGAACTCACCCCTCCACTTT. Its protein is CASSDSRGLNSPLHF.

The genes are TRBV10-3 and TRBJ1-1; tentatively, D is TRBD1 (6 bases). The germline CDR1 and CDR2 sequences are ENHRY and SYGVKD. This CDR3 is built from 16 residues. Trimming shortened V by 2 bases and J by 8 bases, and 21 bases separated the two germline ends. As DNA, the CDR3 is TGTGCCATCAGTGAGATGGGGGGGGCTCTATCAAGAGAAGCTTTCTTT. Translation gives CAISEMGGALSREAFF.

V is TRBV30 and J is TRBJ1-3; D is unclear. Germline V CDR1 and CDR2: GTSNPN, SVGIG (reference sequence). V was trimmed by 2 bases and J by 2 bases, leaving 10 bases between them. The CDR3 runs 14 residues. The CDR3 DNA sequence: TGTGCCTGGAGTCTAAAGGGAGCTGGAAACACCATATATTTT. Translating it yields CAWSLKGAGNTIYF.

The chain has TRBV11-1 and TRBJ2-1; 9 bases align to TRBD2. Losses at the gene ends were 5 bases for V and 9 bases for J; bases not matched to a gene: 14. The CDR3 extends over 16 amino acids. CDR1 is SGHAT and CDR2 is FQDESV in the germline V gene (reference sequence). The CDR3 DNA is TGTGCCAGCAGCGTGTATAGCGGGAGCGGTCGTGGTGAGCAGTTCTTC. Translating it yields CASSVYSGSGRGEQFF.

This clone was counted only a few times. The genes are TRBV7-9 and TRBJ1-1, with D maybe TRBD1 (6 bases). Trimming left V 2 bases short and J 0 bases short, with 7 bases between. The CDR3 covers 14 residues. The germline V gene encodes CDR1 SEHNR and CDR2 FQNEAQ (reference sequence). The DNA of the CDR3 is TGTGCCAGCAGCTTAAGGGGGATGAACACTGAAGCTTTCTTT. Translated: CASSLRGMNTEAFF.

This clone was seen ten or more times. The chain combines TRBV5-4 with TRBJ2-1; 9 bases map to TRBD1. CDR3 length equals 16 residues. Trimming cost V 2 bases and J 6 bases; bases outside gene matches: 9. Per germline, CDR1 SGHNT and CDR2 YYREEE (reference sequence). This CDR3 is CASSFADRGLGNEQFF. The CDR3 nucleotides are TGTGCCAGCAGCTTCGCGGACAGGGGATTGGGCAATGAGCAGTTCTTC.

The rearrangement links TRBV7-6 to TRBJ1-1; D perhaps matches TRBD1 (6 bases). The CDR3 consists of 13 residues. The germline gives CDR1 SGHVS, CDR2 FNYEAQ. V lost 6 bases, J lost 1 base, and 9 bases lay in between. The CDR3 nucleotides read TGTGCCAGCAGGTACAGGGCGAACACTGAAGCTTTCTTT. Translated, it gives CASRYRANTEAFF.

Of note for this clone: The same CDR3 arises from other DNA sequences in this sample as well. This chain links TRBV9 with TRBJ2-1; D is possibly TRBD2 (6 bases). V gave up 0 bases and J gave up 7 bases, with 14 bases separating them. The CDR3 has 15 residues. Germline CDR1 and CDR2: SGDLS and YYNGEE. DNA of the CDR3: TGTGCCAGCAGCGTAGTTAGTAGCGGCAGGAATGAGCAGTTCTTC. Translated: CASSVVSSGRNEQFF.

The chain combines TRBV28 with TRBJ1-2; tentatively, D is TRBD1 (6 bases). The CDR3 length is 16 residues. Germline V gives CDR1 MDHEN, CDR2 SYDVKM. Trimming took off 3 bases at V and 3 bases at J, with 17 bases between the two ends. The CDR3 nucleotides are TGTGCCAGCAGTTTTTCCGGGAGGTGGGGGCACTATGGCTACACCTTC. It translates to CASSFSGRWGHYGYTF.

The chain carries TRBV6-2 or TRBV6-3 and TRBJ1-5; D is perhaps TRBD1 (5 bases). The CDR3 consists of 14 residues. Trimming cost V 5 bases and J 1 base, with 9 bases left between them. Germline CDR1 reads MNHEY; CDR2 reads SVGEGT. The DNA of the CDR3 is TGTGCCAGCAGTCACCAGGGAAGCAATCAGCCCCAGCATTTT. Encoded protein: CASSHQGSNQPQHF.

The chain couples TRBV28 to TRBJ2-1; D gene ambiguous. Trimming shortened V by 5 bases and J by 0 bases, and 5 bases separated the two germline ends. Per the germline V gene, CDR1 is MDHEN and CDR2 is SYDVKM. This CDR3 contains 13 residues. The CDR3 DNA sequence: TGTGCCAGCAGTCCTGTCTCCTACAATGAGCAGTTCTTC. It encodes CASSPVSYNEQFF. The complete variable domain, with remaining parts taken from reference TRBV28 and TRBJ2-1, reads DVKVTQSSRYLVKRTGEKVFLECVQDMDHENMFWYRQDPGLGLRLIYFSYDVKMKEKGDIPEGYSVSREKKERFSLILESASTNQTSMYLCASSPVSYNEQFFGPGTRLTVL.

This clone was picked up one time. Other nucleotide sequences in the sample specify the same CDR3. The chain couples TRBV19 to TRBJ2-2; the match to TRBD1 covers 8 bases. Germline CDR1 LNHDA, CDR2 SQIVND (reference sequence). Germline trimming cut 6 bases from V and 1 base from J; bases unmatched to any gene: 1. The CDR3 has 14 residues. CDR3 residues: CASRDRGNTGELFF. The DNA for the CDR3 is TGTGCCAGTAGAGACAGGGGGAACACCGGGGAGCTGTTTTTT.

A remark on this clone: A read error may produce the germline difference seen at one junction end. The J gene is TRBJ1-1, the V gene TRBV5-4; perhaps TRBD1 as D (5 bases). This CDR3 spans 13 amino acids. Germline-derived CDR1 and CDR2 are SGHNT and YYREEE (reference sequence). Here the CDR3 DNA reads TGTGCCAGCACCCCGGAGGGGAGCACTAAAGCTTTCTTT. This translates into CASTPEGSTKAFF.

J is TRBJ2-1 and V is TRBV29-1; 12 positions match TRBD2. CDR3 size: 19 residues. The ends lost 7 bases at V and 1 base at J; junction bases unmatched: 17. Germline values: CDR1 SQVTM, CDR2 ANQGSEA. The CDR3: CSAAGWASGGAGSYNEQFF. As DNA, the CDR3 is TGCAGCGCCGCCGGTTGGGCTAGCGGGGGGGCGGGGTCCTACAATGAGCAGTTCTTC.

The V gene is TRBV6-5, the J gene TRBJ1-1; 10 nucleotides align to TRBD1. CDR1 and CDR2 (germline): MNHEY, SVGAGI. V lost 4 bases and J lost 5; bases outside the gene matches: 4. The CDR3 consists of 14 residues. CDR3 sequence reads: CASSFRDRGTEAFF. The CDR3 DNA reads TGTGCCAGCAGTTTCCGGGACAGGGGAACTGAAGCTTTCTTT.

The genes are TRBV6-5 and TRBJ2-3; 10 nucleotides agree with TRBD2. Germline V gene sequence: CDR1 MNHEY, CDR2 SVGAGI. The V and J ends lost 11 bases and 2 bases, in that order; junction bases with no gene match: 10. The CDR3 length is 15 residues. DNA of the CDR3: TGTGCCCTAACTAGCGGGAAGGGAGACACAGATACGCAGTATTTT. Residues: CALTSGKGDTDTQYF.

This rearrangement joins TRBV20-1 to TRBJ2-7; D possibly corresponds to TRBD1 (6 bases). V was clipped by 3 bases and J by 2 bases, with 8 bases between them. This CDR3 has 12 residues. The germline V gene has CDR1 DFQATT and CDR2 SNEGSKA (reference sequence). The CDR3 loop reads CSASWDTYEQYF. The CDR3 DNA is TGCAGTGCTAGTTGGGACACCTACGAGCAGTACTTC.